This T cell receptor (beta chain) emerged from a study of Graves' ophthalmopathy and Graves' hyperthyroidism. Enrollment excluded any patients with other autoimmune diseases, uncontrolled infections, pregnancy or lactation. CDR1 and CDR2 (germline): MGHRA, YSYEKL. This CDR3 region has 13 residues. Trimming took 3 bases from V and 2 from J, leaving 8 bases between them. This clonotype was counted between two and nine times. RNA transcripts served as template for amplifying TCR beta CDR3 sequences. HTBI primers were used in a first-round RT-PCR, which preceded a second-round multiplex PCR. TCRdb independently ran MiXCR on the multiplex PCR reads; one entry per CDR3 protein. The sample has 580,000 or so distinct CDR3 sequences, about 40% seen once.

The TCR originated in an adult man with Graves' hyperthyroidism. Sequenced input: peripheral blood or thyroid tissue (not recorded which). V and J are TRBV4-1 and TRBJ2-7, with unresolved D. CDR3 bases: TGCGCCAGCAGCCAGACCGCCCCCTACGAGCAGTACTTC. This codes for CASSQTAPYEQYF.